The next 6 T cell receptor beta chains were all read from a single sample in a study of T cells after yellow fever vaccination. TCRdb called the 5' RACE reads again in MiXCR, with one record for every CDR3 protein. This sample has about 340,000 distinct CDR3 sequences, with 3% to 4.5% found just once. The sample here was PBMCs, taken 5 days after the yellow fever booster vaccination. Source of these receptors: a man younger than 35 who received the YFV17D yellow fever vaccine.

This clonotype has at least ten counts. The chain joins TRBV29-1 to TRBJ1-2; 10 positions agree with TRBD1. Germline CDR1 and CDR2: SQVTM and ANQGSEA. This CDR3 comprises 15 residues. Trimming at V came to 5 bases and at J to 2 bases, leaving 8 bases not matched to a gene. The CDR3 protein is CSVSPGQGLNYGYTF. CDR3 coding DNA: TGCAGCGTTTCGCCGGGACAGGGGCTAAACTATGGCTACACCTTC.

This clonotype was observed many times. CDR3 sequence reads: CASRRRGVAPINEQFF. Written as DNA, the CDR3 is TGTGCCAGCAGGCGCAGGGGAGTCGCGCCCATCAATGAGCAGTTCTTC. The V and J genes are TRBV11-2 and TRBJ2-1, with D perhaps matching TRBD1 (6 bases). Germline V CDR1 and CDR2: SGHAT, FQNNGV. This CDR3 contains 16 residues. Trimming cost V 6 bases and J 6 bases, with 21 bases left between them.

This clonotype came up a few times. This sequence joins TRBV2 and TRBJ2-3; perhaps TRBD2 as D (6 bases). The CDR3 consists of 14 residues. V lost 3 bases to trimming and J lost 1 base, with 8 bases between them. Germline values: CDR1 SNHLY, CDR2 FYNNEI. CDR3: CASSDASGTDTQYF. The CDR3 DNA is TGTGCCAGCAGTGACGCTAGCGGCACAGATACGCAGTATTTT.

A few counts support this clonotype. Given a much more abundant clone one base away, this may be a read error. This chain joins TRBV5-1 and TRBJ1-2; D is perhaps TRBD1 (5 bases). The CDR3 contains 13 residues. Germline V gives CDR1 SGHRS, CDR2 YFSETQ. V shed 0 bases and J shed 3 bases, with 6 bases lying between them. The CDR3 region is CASSLAQDYGYTF. The CDR3 DNA sequence: TGCGCCAGCAGCTTGGCACAGGACTATGGCTACACCTTC.

This clonotype was detected ten times or more. This chain uses TRBV6-6 with TRBJ2-3; D remains unclear. In germline, CDR1 is MNHNY, CDR2 SVGAGI (reference sequence). This CDR3 contains 9 residues. Trimming took 5 bases from V and 8 from J, leaving 2 bases between them. The CDR3 region has the DNA TGTGCCAGCAGTGGTACGCAGTATTTT. Protein: CASSGTQYF.

This clonotype has just a few counts. The J gene is TRBJ1-6, the V gene TRBV12-3 or TRBV12-4, with 7 nucleotides matching TRBD1. The length of the CDR3 is 15 residues. The V segment lost 6 bases and the J segment 6 bases; nucleotides outside the gene matches: 8. The chain's CDR3 is CASRLAGQPNSPLHF. The DNA of the CDR3 is TGTGCCAGCAGACTAGCGGGACAGCCTAATTCACCCCTCCACTTT.